A single sample is the source of the 28 T cell receptor beta chains below, sequenced in a study of blood T cell repertoires in COVID-19. Clones were sequenced by immunoSEQ multiplex PCR, and TCRdb holds only the in-frame ones, with some missing. The sample includes around 39,000 clones, over 70% seen only once; the top ten take 25% to 30%. The sample taken for sequencing was peripheral blood. These receptors all stem from a man aged 80 or over with active or convalescent COVID-19.

The chain is built from TRBV30 and TRBJ2-5; possible D gene TRBD1, 5 bases. This CDR3 region has 11 residues. From germline, CDR1 is GTSNPN and CDR2 SVGIG (reference sequence). CDR3 sequence reads: CASRVRETQYF. CDR3 coding DNA: TGTGCTAGCAGGGTTCGAGAGACCCAGTACTTC. Drawing the rest from reference TRBV30 and TRBJ2-5, the complete variable domain is SQTIHQWPATLVQPVGSPLSLECTVEGTSNPNLYWYRQAAGRGLQLLFYSVGIGQISSEVPQNLSASRPQDRQFILSSKKLLLSDSGFYLCASRVRETQYFGPGTRLLVL.

J is TRBJ1-5 and V is TRBV19, with 12 bases fitting TRBD1. CDR1 is LNHDA and CDR2 is SQIVND in the germline V gene (reference sequence). The J segment lost 4 bases and the V segment lost 5 bases, leaving 3 bases of the junction unmatched. The CDR3 runs 15 residues. Here the CDR3 reads CASSGTGGANQPQHF. The CDR3 bases are TGTGCCAGTAGTGGGACAGGGGGCGCGAATCAGCCCCAGCATTTT.

This clone has just one count. The rearrangement uses TRBV19 and TRBJ1-1; 7 nucleotides align to TRBD1. Germline trimming cut 4 bases from V and 0 bases from J; bases unmatched to any gene: 2. The V gene's germline CDR1 is LNHDA and CDR2 SQIVND (reference sequence). The length of the CDR3 is 14 residues. Here the CDR3 reads CASSTGQLNTEAFF. The CDR3 DNA is TGTGCCAGTAGTACGGGACAGCTGAACACTGAAGCTTTCTTT.

The rearrangement uses TRBV11-3 and TRBJ2-5; 12 bases are shared with TRBD2. The J segment lost 4 bases and the V segment lost 3 bases, leaving 9 bases of the junction unmatched. In germline, CDR1 is SGHNT, CDR2 YENEEA. The CDR3 covers 17 residues. The CDR3 protein is CASSLTSGRPLGETQYF. CDR3 coding DNA: TGTGCCAGCAGCTTGACTAGCGGGAGACCACTAGGAGAGACCCAGTACTTC.

This clone was recorded only once. The chain uses TRBV9 and TRBJ2-5; 11 nucleotides line up with TRBD2. The germline CDR1 and CDR2 sequences are SGDLS and YYNGEE. The CDR3 has 17 amino acids. V shed 0 bases, J shed 3 bases, and the junction held 7 bases outside the gene matches. Written as DNA, the CDR3 is TGTGCCAGCAGCGTAGCCCCTCGTAGCGGGGGGGAAGAGACCCAGTACTTC. It is translated as CASSVAPRSGGEETQYF.

The chain has TRBV7-3 and TRBJ2-2, with D perhaps matching TRBD2 (6 bases). Per germline, CDR1 SGHTA and CDR2 FQGTGA. CDR3 length equals 16 residues. Trimming took 5 bases from V and 4 from J, leaving 17 bases between them. CDR3 coding DNA: TGTGCCAGCAGCCCCTTCGGTAGCGGCGTCACCGGGGAGCTGTTTTTT. Amino acids: CASSPFGSGVTGELFF.

The V gene is TRBV28, the J gene TRBJ1-1; 8 bases match TRBD1. With 6 bases clipped from V and 9 bases from J, the junction kept 9 bases outside the gene matches. Germline CDR1 MDHEN, CDR2 SYDVKM. There are 13 residues in the CDR3. The CDR3 loop is CASRILGQGQAFF. CDR3 nucleotide sequence: TGTGCCAGCAGAATCCTCGGACAGGGACAAGCTTTCTTT.

The chain is built from TRBV5-6 and TRBJ2-2; 9 bases align to TRBD1. The V gene's germline CDR1 is SGHDT and CDR2 YYEEEE. The CDR3 spans 16 residues. V shed 0 bases, J shed 3 bases, and the junction held 3 bases outside the gene matches. CDR3 coding DNA: TGTGCCAGCAGCTTGGGACAGGGGGGCGACACCGGGGAGCTGTTTTTT. This codes for CASSLGQGGDTGELFF.

CDR3 in DNA: TGTGCCAGCAGCTTAAGCGGGAGTAATTCACCCCTCCACTTT. Protein product: CASSLSGSNSPLHF. The V call is TRBV7-3, the J call TRBJ1-6; no firm D call. Germline CDR1 SGHTA, CDR2 FQGTGA. The CDR3 totals 14 residues. V gave up 1 base and J gave up 6 bases, with 7 bases separating them.

The V gene is TRBV4-2, the J gene TRBJ1-2; perhaps TRBD1 as D (5 bases). The germline V gene encodes CDR1 LGHNA and CDR2 YNFKEQ. V was cut by 0 bases and J by 4 bases, with 18 bases left in between. The CDR3 totals 17 residues. In DNA form, the CDR3 reads TGTGCCAGCAGCCAAGATCAGAGGACACATACCACCTATGGCTACACCTTC. Its protein is CASSQDQRTHTTYGYTF.

The chain uses TRBV12-3 or TRBV12-4 and TRBJ2-7; 10 bases agree with TRBD1. J gave up 5 bases and V 10 bases, and 5 bases lay outside the gene matches. The CDR3 runs 12 residues. CDR3 bases: TGTGCCAAGCGACAGGGGGCTCACGAGCAGTACTTC. This translates into CAKRQGAHEQYF.

The chain links TRBV7-2 to TRBJ1-6; 7 bases line up with TRBD1. V dropped 3 bases and J dropped 7; count of bases not matched to a gene: 0. The CDR3 is 13 residues long. Germline lookup yields CDR1 SGHTA and CDR2 FQGNSA. The CDR3 protein is CASSLGQNSPLHF. The CDR3 DNA reads as TGTGCCAGCAGCTTGGGACAGAATTCACCCCTCCACTTT.

This sequence joins TRBV4-1 and TRBJ1-4, with 10 positions matching TRBD1. The CDR3 spans 17 residues. Germline CDR1 MGHRA, CDR2 YSYEKL. V shed 4 bases, J shed 0 bases, and the junction held 5 bases outside the gene matches. CDR3 region: CASSPRQGAATNEKLFF. In DNA, the CDR3 is TGCGCCAGCAGCCCCCGACAGGGGGCTGCAACTAATGAAAAACTGTTTTTT.

V and J are TRBV6-2 or TRBV6-3 and TRBJ1-5, with D uncertain. Germline loops: CDR1 MNHEY, CDR2 SVGEGT. The V end was cut by 4 bases, the J end by 4 bases, with 11 bases between. This CDR3 contains 14 residues. The CDR3 loop is CASSFIGVNQPQHF. In DNA, the CDR3 is TGTGCCAGCAGTTTCATCGGGGTAAATCAGCCCCAGCATTTT.

This clone appeared once. The chain uses TRBV5-6 and TRBJ1-5; weak D call: TRBD1 (5 bases). There are 16 residues in the CDR3. V lost 2 bases and J 0 bases, leaving 12 bases between the germline ends. CDR1 and CDR2 from the germline V gene are SGHDT and YYEEEE. CDR3 amino acids: CASSFYRGDSNQPQHF. In nucleotides, the CDR3 is TGTGCCAGCAGCTTTTATCGGGGGGATAGCAATCAGCCCCAGCATTTT.

J is TRBJ2-1 and V is TRBV4-3; 9 bases match TRBD2. Trimming cost V 1 base and J 4 bases; bases outside gene matches: 2. Germline CDR1 and CDR2: LGHNA and YSLEER. CDR3 length equals 15 residues. CDR3 sequence (DNA): TGCGCCAGCAGCCAAGGGCGGGAGGGTTACAATGAGCAGTTCTTC. It translates to CASSQGREGYNEQFF.

V gene TRBV12-3 or TRBV12-4 combines with J gene TRBJ1-1; D is unclear. V lost 5 bases, J lost 5 bases, and 12 bases lay in between. This CDR3 comprises 13 residues. This CDR3 is CASSPLVETEAFF. The CDR3 nucleotides read TGTGCCAGCAGTCCCCTCGTGGAGACTGAAGCTTTCTTT.

The J gene is TRBJ2-1, the V gene TRBV7-2; weak D call: TRBD2 (7 bases). Trimming left V 7 bases short and J 8 bases short, with 24 bases between. The CDR3 covers 16 residues. Germline V gives CDR1 SGHTA, CDR2 FQGNSA. The CDR3 DNA reads as TGTGCCAGCACGCTTGCCTTCTCGGGGGGCACCGATGAGCAGTTCTTC. Translated: CASTLAFSGGTDEQFF.

This chain connects TRBV19 to TRBJ2-4; weak D call: TRBD2 (6 bases). The CDR3 runs 14 residues. Germline V CDR1 and CDR2: LNHDA, SQIVND (reference sequence). Trimming took 5 bases from V and 4 from J, leaving 12 bases between them. CDR3 amino acids: CASSPTSLKNIQYF. The CDR3 nucleotides read TGTGCCAGTAGTCCGACTAGTTTAAAAAACATTCAGTACTTC. Supplemented by reference TRBV19 and TRBJ2-4, the full variable domain reads DGGITQSPKYLFRKEGQNVTLSCEQNLNHDAMYWYRQDPGQGLRLIYYSQIVNDFQKGDIAEGYSVSREKKESFPLTVTSAQKNPTAFYLCASSPTSLKNIQYFGAGTRLSVL.

The V call is TRBV4-1, the J call TRBJ2-2; tentative D call: TRBD2 (6 bases). The V end was cut by 3 bases, the J end by 15 bases, with 17 bases between. The CDR3 length is 13 residues. Germline V gives CDR1 MGHRA, CDR2 YSYEKL. The CDR3 spells CASSQKPGTWVFF. CDR3 DNA: TGCGCCAGCAGCCAGAAACCTGGGACTTGGGTGTTTTTT.

The V gene is TRBV30, the J gene TRBJ1-5, with D tentatively TRBD1 (6 bases). The CDR3 totals 14 residues. Between the trimmed V and J ends, which lost 3 bases and 4 bases, there was a span of 13 bases. Germline V gene data show CDR1 as GTSNPN and CDR2 as SVGIG (reference sequence). The CDR3 DNA sequence: TGTGCCTGGAGCGGGACATCGGTTAATCAGCCCCAGCATTTT. Translating gives CAWSGTSVNQPQHF.

The chain couples TRBV29-1 to TRBJ2-7; possible D gene TRBD2, 6 bases. This CDR3 comprises 14 residues. Trimming stripped 6 bases from V and 0 bases from J, with 15 bases between. Germline values: CDR1 SQVTM, CDR2 ANQGSEA. The CDR3 nucleotides are TGCAGCGTCTCCGGGACTTTGGACTCCTACGAGCAGTACTTC. Protein: CSVSGTLDSYEQYF.

The V and J genes are TRBV27 and TRBJ2-1, with D perhaps TRBD2 (6 bases). Germline V lookup: CDR1 MNHEY, CDR2 SMNVEV (reference sequence). This CDR3 has 13 amino acids. With 5 bases removed from V and 7 bases from J, the gap between germline ends came to 12 bases. The CDR3 loop reads CASSEDYTNEQFF. The CDR3 DNA sequence: TGTGCCAGCAGTGAGGACTACACTAATGAGCAGTTCTTC.

This clone was seen once. The V gene is TRBV5-1, the J gene TRBJ1-2, with a tentative D call TRBD1 (5 bases). Trimming cost V 0 bases and J 6 bases, with 9 bases left between them. Germline loops: CDR1 SGHRS, CDR2 YFSETQ. The CDR3 spans 13 residues. The CDR3 nucleotides are TGCGCCAGCAGCTTGGCCCCACAGGATGGCTACACCTTC. This codes for CASSLAPQDGYTF.

V usage is TRBV23-1 and J usage is TRBJ2-7; TRBD2 might be the D (5 bases). TRBV23-1 qualifies as an ORF whose function is uncertain. The CDR3 covers 16 residues. Trimming took 3 bases from V and 6 from J, leaving 21 bases between them. The CDR3 protein is CASSQGKRSRTGEQYF. The CDR3 region has the DNA TGCGCCAGCAGTCAGGGGAAAAGGTCTCGGACTGGCGAGCAGTACTTC.

The J gene is TRBJ1-2, the V gene TRBV11-3; no firm D call. V was pared by 5 bases and J by 8 bases, with 18 bases between. CDR1 and CDR2 (germline): SGHNT, YENEEA. CDR3 length: 14 residues. The CDR3 is CASSTGGQTWGYTF. The CDR3 nucleotides read TGTGCCAGCAGCACCGGAGGGCAGACGTGGGGCTACACCTTC.

The rearrangement uses TRBV10-2 and TRBJ2-3; TRBD2 aligns across 10 bases. Germline V gene lookup returns CDR1 WSHSY and CDR2 SAAADI. The length of the CDR3 is 13 residues. Trimming cost V 8 bases and J 6 bases; bases outside gene matches: 5. The CDR3 loop reads CASLAGETDTQYF. The DNA for the CDR3 is TGCGCCAGCCTAGCGGGAGAGACGGATACGCAGTATTTT.

The chain is built from TRBV5-1 and TRBJ2-6; D is unresolved. This CDR3 spans 15 amino acids. Germline V gives CDR1 SGHRS, CDR2 YFSETQ. V dropped 0 bases and J dropped 1 base, with 5 bases sitting between them. DNA of the CDR3: TGCGCCAGCAGCTTGGGCGGATCTGGGGCCAACGTCCTGACTTTC. Residues: CASSLGGSGANVLTF.